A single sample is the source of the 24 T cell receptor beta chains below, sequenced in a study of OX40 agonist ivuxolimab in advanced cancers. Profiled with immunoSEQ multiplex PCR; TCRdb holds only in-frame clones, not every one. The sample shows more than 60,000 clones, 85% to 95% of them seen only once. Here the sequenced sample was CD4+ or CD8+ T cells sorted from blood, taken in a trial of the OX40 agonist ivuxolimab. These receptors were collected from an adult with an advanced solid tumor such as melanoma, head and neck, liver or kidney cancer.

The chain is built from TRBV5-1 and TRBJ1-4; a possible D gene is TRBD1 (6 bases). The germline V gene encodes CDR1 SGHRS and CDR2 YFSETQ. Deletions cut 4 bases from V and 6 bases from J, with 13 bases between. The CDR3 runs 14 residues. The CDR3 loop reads CASSPYRQDEKLFF. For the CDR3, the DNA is TGCGCCAGCAGCCCGTACCGACAGGATGAAAAACTGTTTTTT. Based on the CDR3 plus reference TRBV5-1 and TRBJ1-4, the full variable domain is KAGVTQTPRYLIKTRGQQVTLSCSPISGHRSVSWYQQTPGQGLQFLFEYFSETQRNKGNFPGRFSGRQFSNSRSEMNVSTLELGDSALYLCASSPYRQDEKLFFGSGTQLSVL.

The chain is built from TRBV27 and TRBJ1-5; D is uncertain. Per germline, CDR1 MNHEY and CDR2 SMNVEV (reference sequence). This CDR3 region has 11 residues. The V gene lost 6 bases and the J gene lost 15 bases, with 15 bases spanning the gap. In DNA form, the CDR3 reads TGTGCCAGCAGCACCGTAGGAGGGTGGCATTTT. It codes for CASSTVGGWHF.

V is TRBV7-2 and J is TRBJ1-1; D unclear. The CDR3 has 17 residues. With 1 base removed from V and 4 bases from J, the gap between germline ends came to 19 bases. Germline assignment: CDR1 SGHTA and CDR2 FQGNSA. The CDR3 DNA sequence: TGTGCCAGCAGCTTAGTCCCGGCAGTGGTTTGGGGCACTGAAGCTTTCTTT. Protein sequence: CASSLVPAVVWGTEAFF.

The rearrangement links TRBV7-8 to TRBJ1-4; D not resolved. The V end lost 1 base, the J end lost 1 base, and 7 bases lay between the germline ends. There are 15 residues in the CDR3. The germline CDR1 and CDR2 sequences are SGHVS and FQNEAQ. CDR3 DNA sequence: TGTGCCAGCAGCTTAGGAGTCGGAACTAATGAAAAACTGTTTTTT. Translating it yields CASSLGVGTNEKLFF.

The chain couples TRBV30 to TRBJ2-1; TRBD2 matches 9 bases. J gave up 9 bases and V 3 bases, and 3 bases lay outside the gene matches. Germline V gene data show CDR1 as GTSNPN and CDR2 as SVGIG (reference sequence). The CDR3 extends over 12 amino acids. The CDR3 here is CAWSKLAGEQFF. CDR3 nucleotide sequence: TGTGCCTGGAGCAAACTAGCGGGTGAGCAGTTCTTC. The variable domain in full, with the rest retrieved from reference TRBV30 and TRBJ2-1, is SQTIHQWPATLVQPVGSPLSLECTVEGTSNPNLYWYRQAAGRGLQLLFYSVGIGQISSEVPQNLSASRPQDRQFILSSKKLLLSDSGFYLCAWSKLAGEQFFGPGTRLTVL.

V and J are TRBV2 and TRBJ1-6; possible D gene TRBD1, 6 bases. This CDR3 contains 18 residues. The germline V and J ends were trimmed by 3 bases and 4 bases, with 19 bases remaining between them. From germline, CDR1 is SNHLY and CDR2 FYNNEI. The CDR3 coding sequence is TGTGCCAGCAGTGACCCTATGACGGGGGCCTCTTATAATTCACCCCTCCACTTT. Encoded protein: CASSDPMTGASYNSPLHF.

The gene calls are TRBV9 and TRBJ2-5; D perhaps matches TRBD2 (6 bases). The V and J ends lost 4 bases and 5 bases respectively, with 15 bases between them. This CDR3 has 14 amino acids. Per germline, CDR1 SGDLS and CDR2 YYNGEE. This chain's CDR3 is CASSRDSLLETQYF. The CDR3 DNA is TGTGCCAGCAGCCGGGACTCGCTATTGGAGACCCAGTACTTC.

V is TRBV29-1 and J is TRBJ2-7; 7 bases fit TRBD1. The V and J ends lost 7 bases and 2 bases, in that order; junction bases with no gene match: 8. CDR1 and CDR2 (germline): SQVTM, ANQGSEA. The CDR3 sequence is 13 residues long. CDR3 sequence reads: CSAGTEWAYEQYF. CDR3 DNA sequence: TGCAGCGCCGGGACAGAGTGGGCCTACGAGCAGTACTTC.

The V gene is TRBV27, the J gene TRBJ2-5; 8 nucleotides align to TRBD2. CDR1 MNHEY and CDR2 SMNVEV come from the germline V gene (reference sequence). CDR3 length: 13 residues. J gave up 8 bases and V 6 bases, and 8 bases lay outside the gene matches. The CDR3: CASSPPGLVTQYF. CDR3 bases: TGTGCCAGCAGCCCCCCGGGACTAGTTACCCAGTACTTC.

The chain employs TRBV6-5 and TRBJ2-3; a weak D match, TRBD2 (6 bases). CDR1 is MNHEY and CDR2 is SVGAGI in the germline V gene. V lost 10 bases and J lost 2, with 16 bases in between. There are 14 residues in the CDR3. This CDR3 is CATAPGLLTDTQYF. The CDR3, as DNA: TGTGCCACGGCCCCGGGACTTCTCACAGATACGCAGTATTTT.

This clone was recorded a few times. This chain's CDR3 is CATSDGEAFF. The CDR3 DNA sequence: TGTGCCACCTCGGACGGAGAAGCTTTCTTT. The J gene is TRBJ1-1, the V gene TRBV19; D uncertain. CDR1 is LNHDA, CDR2 SQIVND, per germline (reference sequence). V was cut by 10 bases and J by 8 bases, with 11 bases left in between. The CDR3 runs to 10 residues.

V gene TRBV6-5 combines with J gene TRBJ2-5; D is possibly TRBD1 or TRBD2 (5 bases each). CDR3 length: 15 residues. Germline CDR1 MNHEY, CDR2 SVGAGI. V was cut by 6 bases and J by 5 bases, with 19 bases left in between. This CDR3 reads CASSPGDLRGETQYF. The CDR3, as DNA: TGTGCCAGCAGCCCCGGGGACCTAAGGGGCGAGACCCAGTACTTC.

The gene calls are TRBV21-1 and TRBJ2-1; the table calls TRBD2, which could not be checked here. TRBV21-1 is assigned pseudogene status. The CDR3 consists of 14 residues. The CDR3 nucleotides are TGTGCCAGCAGCAACCCACTCCGATGTGTCGAGCAGTTCTTC. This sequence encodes CASSNPLRCVEQFF.

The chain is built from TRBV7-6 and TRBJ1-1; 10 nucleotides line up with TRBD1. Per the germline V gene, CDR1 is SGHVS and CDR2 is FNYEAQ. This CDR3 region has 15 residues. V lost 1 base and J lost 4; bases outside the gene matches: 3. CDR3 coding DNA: TGTGCCAGCAGCTTAGGGACAGGGGGGGGCACTGAAGCTTTCTTT. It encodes CASSLGTGGGTEAFF. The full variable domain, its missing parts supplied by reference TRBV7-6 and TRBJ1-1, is GAGVSQSPRYKVTKRGQDVALRCDPISGHVSLYWYRQALGQGPEFLTYFNYEAQQDKSGLPNDRFSAERPEGSISTLTIQRTEQRDSAMYRCASSLGTGGGTEAFFGQGTRLTVV.

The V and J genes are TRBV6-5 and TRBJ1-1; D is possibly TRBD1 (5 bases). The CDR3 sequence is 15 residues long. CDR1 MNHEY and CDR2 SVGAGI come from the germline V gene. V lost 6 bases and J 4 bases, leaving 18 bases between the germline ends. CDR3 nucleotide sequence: TGTGCCAGCAGCTCCCCAGGGAGTGAGGGCACTGAAGCTTTCTTT. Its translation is CASSSPGSEGTEAFF.

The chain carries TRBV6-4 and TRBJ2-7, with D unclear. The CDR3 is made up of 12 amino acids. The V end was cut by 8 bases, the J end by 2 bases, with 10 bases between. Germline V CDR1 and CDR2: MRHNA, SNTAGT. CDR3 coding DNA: TGTGCCAGCTCCCCCCGAGCCTACGAGCAGTACTTC. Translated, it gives CASSPRAYEQYF.

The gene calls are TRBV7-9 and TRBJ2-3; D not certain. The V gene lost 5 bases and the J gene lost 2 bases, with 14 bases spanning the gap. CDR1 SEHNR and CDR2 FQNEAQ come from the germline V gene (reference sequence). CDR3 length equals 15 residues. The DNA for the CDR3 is TGTGCCAGCAGCCGGTCGACTTCAAACACAGATACGCAGTATTTT. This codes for CASSRSTSNTDTQYF.

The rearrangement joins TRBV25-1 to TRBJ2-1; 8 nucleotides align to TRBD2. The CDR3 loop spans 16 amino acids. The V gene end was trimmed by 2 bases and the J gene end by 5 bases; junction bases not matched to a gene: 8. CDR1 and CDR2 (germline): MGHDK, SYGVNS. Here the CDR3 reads CASSEQRELGDNEQFF. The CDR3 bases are TGTGCCAGCAGTGAACAGCGGGAGCTTGGCGACAATGAGCAGTTCTTC. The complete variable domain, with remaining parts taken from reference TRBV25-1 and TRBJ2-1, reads EADIYQTPRYLVIGTGKKITLECSQTMGHDKMYWYQQDPGMELHLIHYSYGVNSTEKGDLSSESTVSRIRTEHFPLTLESARPSHTSQYLCASSEQRELGDNEQFFGPGTRLTVL.

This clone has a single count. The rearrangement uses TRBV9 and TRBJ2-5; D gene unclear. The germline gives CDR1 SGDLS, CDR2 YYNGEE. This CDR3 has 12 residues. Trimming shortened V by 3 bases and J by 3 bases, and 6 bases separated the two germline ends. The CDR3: CASSAEEETQYF. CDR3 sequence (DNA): TGTGCCAGCAGCGCGGAAGAAGAGACCCAGTACTTC. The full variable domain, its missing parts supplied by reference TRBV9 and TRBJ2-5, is DSGVTQTPKHLITATGQRVTLRCSPRSGDLSVYWYQQSLDQGLQFLIQYYNGEERAKGNILERFSAQQFPDLHSELNLSSLELGDSALYFCASSAEEETQYFGPGTRLLVL.

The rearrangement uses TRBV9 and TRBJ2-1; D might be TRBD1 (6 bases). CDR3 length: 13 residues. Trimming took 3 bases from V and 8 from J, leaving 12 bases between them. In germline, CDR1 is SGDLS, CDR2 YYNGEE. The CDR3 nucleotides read TGTGCCAGCAGCGCGGACAGTCCATATGAGCAGTTCTTC. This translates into CASSADSPYEQFF.

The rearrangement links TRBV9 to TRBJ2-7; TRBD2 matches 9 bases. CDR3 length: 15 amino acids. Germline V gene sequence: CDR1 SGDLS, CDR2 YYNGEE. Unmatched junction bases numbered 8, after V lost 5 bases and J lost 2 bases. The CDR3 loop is CASSLGSGGPYEQYF. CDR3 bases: TGTGCCAGCAGTCTTGGGAGCGGGGGGCCCTACGAGCAGTACTTC.

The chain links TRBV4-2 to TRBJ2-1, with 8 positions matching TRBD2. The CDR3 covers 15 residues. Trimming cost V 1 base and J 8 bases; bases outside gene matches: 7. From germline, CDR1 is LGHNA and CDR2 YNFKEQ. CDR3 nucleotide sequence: TGTGCCAGCAGCCAAGCTGTAGCGGGAATGGATGAGCAGTTCTTC. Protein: CASSQAVAGMDEQFF.

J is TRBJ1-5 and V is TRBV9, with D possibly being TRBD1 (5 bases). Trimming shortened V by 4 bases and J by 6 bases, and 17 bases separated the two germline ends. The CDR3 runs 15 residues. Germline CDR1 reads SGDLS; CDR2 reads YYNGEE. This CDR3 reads CASSHREPGLQPQHF. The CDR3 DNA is TGTGCCAGCAGCCACCGGGAGCCAGGGCTTCAGCCCCAGCATTTT.

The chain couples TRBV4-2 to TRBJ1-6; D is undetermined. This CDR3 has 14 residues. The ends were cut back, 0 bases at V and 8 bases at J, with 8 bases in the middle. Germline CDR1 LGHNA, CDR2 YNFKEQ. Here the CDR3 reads CASSQEPRYSPLHF. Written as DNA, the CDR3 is TGTGCCAGCAGCCAAGAACCCAGGTATTCACCCCTCCACTTT.